The T cell receptor (beta chain) under discussion was sequenced for a study of blood T cell repertoires in COVID-19. Per the authors' pipeline: Quantification of nucleated cells was approximated via reference gene primer amplification. Measured with immunoSEQ multiplex PCR; TCRdb has only the in-frame clones, and not every one. The V and J calls and clone size were taken over from that table, and D and trimming were inferred from the DNA. The table records about 150,000 clones, roughly four fifths of them present only once. The sequencing sample was made of peripheral blood. This clonotype was sampled from a woman aged 55-70 years with COVID-19, enrolled during active disease.

The CDR3 region is CASSVLSAGGPVNQPQHF. The CDR3, as DNA: TGTGCCAGCAGTGTCTTGAGTGCAGGGGGTCCCGTCAATCAGCCCCAGCATTTT. The rearrangement uses TRBV6-1 and TRBJ1-5, with 7 bases lining up with TRBD1. J lost 3 bases, V lost 4 bases, and 15 bases had no gene match. Germline-derived CDR1 and CDR2 are MNHNS and SASEGT. The CDR3 totals 18 residues.